These T cell receptor beta chains were read from a single sample in a study of shared clonotypes between healthy human individuals. This table comes from immunoSEQ multiplex PCR, and its TCRdb copy is limited to in-frame clones, with some not included. Counted here are millions of clones, approximately 94% occurring once; the ten biggest clones make up 1.1%. The source material was naive CD8+ T cells sorted from blood. The receptors come from a man between 18 and 29 years old in good health. Each CDR3 is given with its conserved first and last residue. Fields, in order: D gene, clone size, V gene, J gene, CDR3 protein, CDR3 DNA. A D gene is named only where the DNA matches it firmly. A row's size may be missing; if present it is once, few, many or a size class.

d_gene: -
abundance: -
v_gene: TRBV27
j_gene: TRBJ2-1
CDR3aa: CASSLSPTVYNEQFF
CDR3nt: TGTGCCAGCAGTTTATCCCCGACAGTTTACAATGAGCAGTTCTTC

d_gene: -
abundance: -
v_gene: TRBV6-5
j_gene: TRBJ1-1
CDR3aa: CASSYSIFVEAFF
CDR3nt: TGTGCCAGCAGTTACTCGATCTTCGTGGAAGCTTTCTTT

d_gene: TRBD1
abundance: -
v_gene: TRBV28
j_gene: TRBJ1-3
CDR3aa: CASSVSGGWTGNTIYF
CDR3nt: TGTGCCAGCTCTGTCTCAGGGGGCTGGACTGGAAACACCATATATTTT

d_gene: -
abundance: once
v_gene: TRBV6-6
j_gene: TRBJ2-7
CDR3aa: CASSFTNYEQYF
CDR3nt: TGTGCCAGCAGTTTCACGAACTACGAGCAGTACTTC

d_gene: TRBD2
abundance: -
v_gene: TRBV9
j_gene: TRBJ2-1
CDR3aa: CASSPKGSGSSYNEQFF
CDR3nt: TGTGCCAGCAGCCCAAAGGGGAGCGGGAGCTCCTACAATGAGCAGTTCTTC

d_gene: -
abundance: -
v_gene: TRBV11-2
j_gene: TRBJ2-2
CDR3aa: CASSWGSKLFF
CDR3nt: TGTGCCAGCAGCTGGGGATCCAAGCTGTTTTTT

d_gene: -
abundance: -
v_gene: TRBV30
j_gene: TRBJ1-6
CDR3aa: CAWGATAYNSPLHF
CDR3nt: TGTGCCTGGGGGGCCACGGCTTATAATTCACCCCTCCACTTT

d_gene: -
abundance: -
v_gene: TRBV5-6
j_gene: TRBJ2-7
CDR3aa: CASSVGGGSTYEQYF
CDR3nt: TGTGCCAGCAGTGTGGGGGGCGGGAGTACCTACGAGCAGTACTTC

d_gene: -
abundance: -
v_gene: TRBV29-1
j_gene: TRBJ2-1
CDR3aa: CSVENMLVYEQFF
CDR3nt: TGCAGCGTTGAAAACATGTTGGTATATGAGCAGTTCTTC

d_gene: TRBD1
abundance: -
v_gene: TRBV4-1
j_gene: TRBJ2-7
CDR3aa: CASSKIGTAYEQYF
CDR3nt: TGCGCCAGCAGCAAGATCGGGACAGCCTACGAGCAGTACTTC

d_gene: TRBD2
abundance: -
v_gene: TRBV14
j_gene: TRBJ2-5
CDR3aa: CASSPRLASQETQYF
CDR3nt: TGTGCCAGCAGCCCCCGACTAGCCAGCCAAGAGACCCAGTACTTC

d_gene: -
abundance: -
v_gene: TRBV2
j_gene: TRBJ1-5
CDR3aa: CASSESRQSNQPQHF
CDR3nt: TGTGCCAGCAGTGAATCGAGGCAGAGCAATCAGCCCCAGCATTTT

d_gene: TRBD1
abundance: few
v_gene: TRBV5-6
j_gene: TRBJ2-7
CDR3aa: CASSYGTGGFEQYF
CDR3nt: TGTGCCAGCAGCTACGGGACAGGGGGCTTCGAGCAGTACTTC

d_gene: -
abundance: -
v_gene: TRBV4-1
j_gene: TRBJ1-2
CDR3aa: CASSQSNGYTF
CDR3nt: TGCGCCAGCAGCCAATCTAATGGCTACACCTTC

d_gene: TRBD1
abundance: once
v_gene: TRBV19
j_gene: TRBJ2-5
CDR3aa: CASSMGDDREETQYF
CDR3nt: TGTGCCAGTAGCATGGGAGATGACAGGGAAGAGACCCAGTACTTC

d_gene: TRBD2
abundance: -
v_gene: TRBV14
j_gene: TRBJ2-5
CDR3aa: CASSHPAGGPWETQYF
CDR3nt: TGTGCCAGCAGCCATCCAGCGGGAGGGCCTTGGGAGACCCAGTACTTC

d_gene: TRBD2
abundance: -
v_gene: TRBV2
j_gene: TRBJ2-1
CDR3aa: CASSEPPGLVDNEQFF
CDR3nt: TGTGCCAGCAGTGAGCCCCCGGGACTAGTGGACAATGAGCAGTTCTTC

d_gene: -
abundance: -
v_gene: TRBV15
j_gene: TRBJ1-6
CDR3aa: CATSREFGSPLHF
CDR3nt: TGTGCCACCAGCAGAGAATTCGGGTCACCCCTCCACTTT

d_gene: -
abundance: -
v_gene: TRBV6-6
j_gene: TRBJ2-5
CDR3aa: CASSLEANTETQYF
CDR3nt: TGTGCCAGCAGTCTCGAGGCGAACACGGAGACCCAGTACTTC

d_gene: -
abundance: few
v_gene: TRBV4-1
j_gene: TRBJ1-5
CDR3aa: CASSQPGDGQPQHF
CDR3nt: TGCGCCAGCAGCCAACCGGGGGATGGGCAGCCCCAGCATTTT

d_gene: -
abundance: -
v_gene: TRBV7-7
j_gene: TRBJ2-5
CDR3aa: CASSFGPQETQYF
CDR3nt: TGTGCTAGCAGTTTCGGTCCCCAAGAGACCCAGTACTTC

d_gene: TRBD1
abundance: -
v_gene: TRBV5-1
j_gene: TRBJ1-1
CDR3aa: CASRYGLLTGEAFF
CDR3nt: TGCGCCAGCAGATACGGACTATTGACAGGGGAAGCTTTCTTT

d_gene: -
abundance: -
v_gene: TRBV6-4
j_gene: TRBJ2-6
CDR3aa: CASSDSGTVVPGANVLTF
CDR3nt: TGTGCCAGCAGTGACTCGGGGACGGTCGTACCTGGGGCCAACGTCCTGACTTTC

d_gene: -
abundance: -
v_gene: TRBV9
j_gene: TRBJ2-7
CDR3aa: CASSVGHSHEQYF
CDR3nt: TGTGCCAGCAGCGTAGGTCACAGCCACGAGCAGTACTTC

d_gene: -
abundance: -
v_gene: TRBV19
j_gene: TRBJ2-2
CDR3aa: CASMEGGATGELFF
CDR3nt: TGTGCCTCCATGGAGGGAGGTGCCACCGGGGAGCTGTTTTTT

d_gene: -
abundance: -
v_gene: TRBV13
j_gene: TRBJ1-3
CDR3aa: CASRQLGPLSGNTIYF
CDR3nt: TGTGCCAGCAGGCAACTCGGACCGCTCTCTGGAAACACCATATATTTT

d_gene: -
abundance: -
v_gene: TRBV4-3
j_gene: TRBJ1-1
CDR3aa: CASSQDRGVNTEAFF
CDR3nt: TGCGCCAGCAGCCAAGACCGAGGGGTGAACACTGAAGCTTTCTTT

d_gene: TRBD2
abundance: -
v_gene: TRBV7-9
j_gene: TRBJ2-3
CDR3aa: CASSHRAGGSTDTQYF
CDR3nt: TGTGCCAGCAGCCATAGAGCGGGAGGGTCCACAGATACGCAGTATTTT

d_gene: TRBD1
abundance: -
v_gene: TRBV29-1
j_gene: TRBJ2-7
CDR3aa: CSVETGPTYEQYF
CDR3nt: TGCAGCGTTGAGACAGGGCCCACCTACGAGCAGTACTTC